These 6 T cell receptor beta chains were all obtained from the same sample, sequenced in a study of cytomegalovirus exposure and HLA in healthy donors (dated 2017 in TCRdb). Libraries were built with the immunoSEQ multiplex PCR assay. The table was pulled from immuneACCESS by TCRdb, which kept in-frame rearrangements only. Such tables lose some clones; where checked, under half of the loss comes from unresolved V genes, and the rest has no known cause. The sample yields 200,000 to 250,000 clones; around 90% were counted once. The ten largest account for over 2.5% of the sample. The specimen sequenced was PBMCs. The origin of the receptors is a woman under 30 in good health and CMV-seronegative.

The V gene is TRBV7-3, the J gene TRBJ2-3; D might be TRBD2 (6 bases). Trimming took off 1 base at V and 5 bases at J, with 10 bases between the two ends. The CDR3 consists of 14 residues. Germline V gives CDR1 SGHTA, CDR2 FQGTGA. The CDR3, as DNA: TGTGCCAGCAGCTTAAGCGGGAAGCAAGATACGCAGTATTTT. The encoded protein is CASSLSGKQDTQYF. The full variable domain, in which reference TRBV7-3 and TRBJ2-3 provide the parts outside the CDR3, is GAGVSQTPSNKVTEKGKYVELRCDPISGHTALYWYRQSLGQGPEFLIYFQGTGAADDSGLPNDRFFAVRPEGSVSTLKIQRTERGDSAVYLCASSLSGKQDTQYFGPGTRLTVL.

This chain uses TRBV4-2 with TRBJ2-7; 7 bases map to TRBD2. There are 15 residues in the CDR3. Germline CDR1 and CDR2: LGHNA and YNFKEQ. V was pared by 0 bases and J by 3 bases, with 5 bases of the junction left unmatched. The CDR3 DNA reads as TGTGCCAGCAGCCAAGACACTAGCGTGAACTACGAGCAGTACTTC. This encodes CASSQDTSVNYEQYF.

This clone came up a few times. The gene calls are TRBV19 and TRBJ1-5; weak D call: TRBD1 (5 bases). Trimming removed 5 bases from V and 4 bases from J, with 9 bases in between. CDR1 and CDR2 from the germline V gene are LNHDA and SQIVND (reference sequence). There are 13 residues in the CDR3. CDR3 DNA sequence: TGTGCCAGTAGTGCCGGGGGGAATCAGCCCCAGCATTTT. As protein: CASSAGGNQPQHF.

The chain joins TRBV19 to TRBJ2-2, with D possibly TRBD1 on 6 matching bases. Trimming removed 7 bases from V and 6 bases from J, with 18 bases in between. The CDR3 runs 15 residues. Germline CDR1 reads LNHDA; CDR2 reads SQIVND (reference sequence). The CDR3 DNA is TGTGCCAGTAACTCAAGGGGGATTACGGCCGGGGAGCTGTTTTTT. The encoded protein is CASNSRGITAGELFF.

This clone was observed a few times. This CDR3 is CASSLAGQGSYEQYF. The CDR3 nucleotides read TGTGCCAGCAGCTTGGCGGGACAGGGATCCTACGAGCAGTACTTC. The chain is built from TRBV5-4 and TRBJ2-7; TRBD1 matches at 9 bases. J was trimmed by 1 base and V by 0 bases; bases with no gene match: 2. The CDR3 spans 15 residues. CDR1 is SGHNT and CDR2 is YYREEE in the germline V gene (reference sequence).

The chain links TRBV5-1 to TRBJ1-2; 8 nucleotides agree with TRBD1. The junction had 10 bases not matched to a gene; V was cut back by 5 bases and J by 4 bases. Germline V lookup: CDR1 SGHRS, CDR2 YFSETQ. The CDR3 sequence is 15 residues long. CDR3 sequence reads: CASRGRTGSGYGYTF. CDR3 DNA sequence: TGCGCCAGCAGGGGAAGGACAGGGTCTGGCTATGGCTACACCTTC.